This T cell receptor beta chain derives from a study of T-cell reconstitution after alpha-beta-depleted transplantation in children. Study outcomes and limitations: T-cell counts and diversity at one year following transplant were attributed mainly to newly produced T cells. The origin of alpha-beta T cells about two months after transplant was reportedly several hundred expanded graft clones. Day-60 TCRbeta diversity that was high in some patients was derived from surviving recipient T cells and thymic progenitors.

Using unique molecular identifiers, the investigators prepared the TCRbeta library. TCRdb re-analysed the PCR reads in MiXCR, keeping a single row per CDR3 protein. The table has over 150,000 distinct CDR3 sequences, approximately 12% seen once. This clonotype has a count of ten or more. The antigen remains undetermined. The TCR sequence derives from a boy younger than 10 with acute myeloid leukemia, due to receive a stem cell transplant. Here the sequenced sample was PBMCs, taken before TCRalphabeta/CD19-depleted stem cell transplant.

The CDR3 DNA reads TGCGCCAGCAGCTTGGGACTAGCGAATACCAATGAGCAGTTCTTC. Translated: CASSLGLANTNEQFF. The chain joins TRBV5-1 to TRBJ2-1; 8 bases fit TRBD2. This CDR3 has 15 amino acids. Germline CDR1 is SGHRS and CDR2 is YFSETQ. V lost 0 bases, J lost 6 bases, and 5 bases stayed unmatched.